The 12 T cell receptor beta chains listed next were all sequenced from one sample in a study of blood T cell repertoires in COVID-19 (dated by TCRdb to 2019 to 2021). Libraries were constructed by the immunoSEQ multiplex PCR assay. Held by TCRdb, this immuneACCESS table contains in-frame sequences only and omits some clones. Under half of the omission traces to an unresolved V gene where checked; the cause of the rest is unknown. This sample comprises about 180,000 clones, roughly 80% of them detected only once. Of the sample, about an eighth is held by the ten largest clones. Sample: PBMCs or T cells enriched from blood (not recorded which). The source is a man in his fifties or sixties who had been exposed to COVID-19.

The chain combines TRBV30 with TRBJ1-3; D not certain. The CDR3 runs 15 residues. The germline V gene encodes CDR1 GTSNPN and CDR2 SVGIG (reference sequence). The V end was cut by 0 bases, the J end by 0 bases, with 9 bases between. CDR3 nucleotides: TGTGCCTGGAGTGTAGGAGGACTCTCTGGAAACACCATATATTTT. Translating it yields CAWSVGGLSGNTIYF.

J is TRBJ2-4 and V is TRBV7-2; 13 bases are shared with TRBD2. The germline CDR1 and CDR2 sequences are SGHTA and FQGNSA. CDR3 length: 19 amino acids. J was trimmed by 0 bases and V by 2 bases; bases with no gene match: 7. The CDR3 bases are TGTGCCAGCAGCTTACTTGGGACTAGCGGGGCCGTAGCCAAAAACATTCAGTACTTC. The encoded protein is CASSLLGTSGAVAKNIQYF.

This chain links TRBV4-1 with TRBJ2-2; 14 bases are shared with TRBD2. Losses at the gene ends were 3 bases for V and 1 base for J; bases not matched to a gene: 7. Germline CDR1 reads MGHRA; CDR2 reads YSYEKL. This CDR3 contains 19 residues. CDR3: CASSQGTSGSALNTGELFF. The DNA for the CDR3 is TGCGCCAGCAGCCAGGGGACTAGCGGGAGCGCCTTGAACACCGGGGAGCTGTTTTTT.

V usage is TRBV15 and J usage is TRBJ2-3, with TRBD2 matching 13 bases. CDR1 and CDR2 from the germline V gene are LNHNV and YYDKDF (reference sequence). CDR3 size: 17 residues. V was clipped by 1 base and J by 1 base; unmatched bases: 2. The CDR3 is CATSRGTSGRGTDTQYF. For the CDR3, the DNA is TGTGCCACCAGCAGAGGGACTAGCGGGAGAGGCACAGATACGCAGTATTTT.

The CDR3 loop is CASSPRGGMNTEAFF. Written as DNA, the CDR3 is TGTGCCAGCTCACCCCGGGGAGGGATGAACACTGAAGCTTTCTTT. The rearrangement joins TRBV18 to TRBJ1-1; D is undetermined. CDR1 is KGHSH, CDR2 LQKENI, per germline. This CDR3 is built from 15 residues. The V end lost 3 bases, the J end lost 0 bases, and 11 bases lay between the germline ends.

V and J are TRBV19 and TRBJ1-1; unclear D gene. Trimming took 4 bases from V and 6 from J, leaving 12 bases between them. Germline CDR1 and CDR2: LNHDA and SQIVND (reference sequence). The CDR3 spans 13 residues. The CDR3 region is CASSTPPFPEAFF. The DNA for the CDR3 is TGTGCCAGTAGTACCCCCCCCTTCCCTGAAGCTTTCTTT.

This chain links TRBV28 with TRBJ2-6, with 12 bases matching TRBD1. CDR1 MDHEN and CDR2 SYDVKM come from the germline V gene. CDR3 length: 17 amino acids. Unmatched junction bases numbered 5, after V lost 5 bases and J lost 3 bases. The CDR3 spells CASSTGTGGYGANVLTF. The CDR3, as DNA: TGTGCCAGCAGTACGGGGACAGGGGGCTATGGGGCCAACGTCCTGACTTTC.

The CDR3 DNA sequence: TGTGCCAGCTCACCCTTCGGAGATACGCAGTATTTT. This codes for CASSPFGDTQYF. The chain couples TRBV18 to TRBJ2-3, with no clear D. V lost 3 bases and J 5 bases, leaving 6 bases between the germline ends. The CDR3 extends over 12 amino acids. The germline V gene encodes CDR1 KGHSH and CDR2 LQKENI.

The rearrangement joins TRBV9 to TRBJ2-7; 8 bases match TRBD1. J was trimmed by 4 bases and V by 0 bases; bases with no gene match: 3. Looked up from germline, CDR1 is SGDLS and CDR2 is YYNGEE. The CDR3 is 14 amino acids. The CDR3 protein is CASSVADRGYEQYF. The CDR3 region has the DNA TGTGCCAGCAGCGTAGCCGACAGGGGATACGAGCAGTACTTC.

This rearrangement joins TRBV6-5 to TRBJ1-1; D is perhaps TRBD1 (5 bases). The CDR3 consists of 13 residues. Germline CDR1 reads MNHEY; CDR2 reads SVGAGI. The germline V and J ends were trimmed by 2 bases and 7 bases, with 11 bases remaining between them. The chain's CDR3 is CASSYAGGGEAFF. The DNA for the CDR3 is TGTGCCAGCAGTTACGCGGGGGGAGGTGAAGCTTTCTTT.

This chain uses TRBV30 with TRBJ1-2; TRBD1 might be the D (6 bases). V shed 7 bases and J shed 7 bases, with 16 bases lying between them. CDR1 and CDR2 from the germline V gene are GTSNPN and SVGIG (reference sequence). The CDR3 consists of 12 residues. The CDR3 sequence is CAYSDSFIGYTF. CDR3 DNA: TGTGCCTACTCGGACAGTTTTATTGGCTACACCTTC.

V gene TRBV9 combines with J gene TRBJ2-7; the D gene is possibly TRBD1 (6 bases). Germline V gives CDR1 SGDLS, CDR2 YYNGEE. The CDR3 runs 13 residues. Trimming pared 4 bases from V and 4 bases from J, leaving 12 bases between. CDR3 coding DNA: TGTGCCAGCAGCCCTCTCCAGGGGTACGAGCAGTACTTC. This sequence encodes CASSPLQGYEQYF. Together with reference TRBV9 and TRBJ2-7, the CDR3 gives the full variable domain: DSGVTQTPKHLITATGQRVTLRCSPRSGDLSVYWYQQSLDQGLQFLIQYYNGEERAKGNILERFSAQQFPDLHSELNLSSLELGDSALYFCASSPLQGYEQYFGPGTRLTVT.